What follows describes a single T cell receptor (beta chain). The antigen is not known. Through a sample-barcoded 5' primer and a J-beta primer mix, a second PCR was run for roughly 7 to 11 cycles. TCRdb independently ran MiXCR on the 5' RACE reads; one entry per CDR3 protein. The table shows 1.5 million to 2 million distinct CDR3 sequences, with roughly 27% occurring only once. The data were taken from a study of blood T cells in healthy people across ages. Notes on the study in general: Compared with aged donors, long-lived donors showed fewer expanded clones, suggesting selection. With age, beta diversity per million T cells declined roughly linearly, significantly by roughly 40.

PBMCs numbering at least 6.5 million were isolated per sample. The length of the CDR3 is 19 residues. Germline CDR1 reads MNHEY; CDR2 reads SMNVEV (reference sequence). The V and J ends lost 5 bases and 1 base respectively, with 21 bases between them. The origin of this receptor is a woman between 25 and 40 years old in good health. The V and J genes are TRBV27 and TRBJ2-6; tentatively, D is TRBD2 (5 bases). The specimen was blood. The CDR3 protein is CASSPPRTRSPSGANVLTF. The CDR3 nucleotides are TGTGCCAGCAGTCCACCTCGGACTCGTTCCCCTTCTGGGGCCAACGTCCTGACTTTC.